Listed below are T cell receptor beta chains from one sample, sequenced in a study of CD8+ T cells in alopecia areata. The table came from immunoSEQ multiplex PCR; TCRdb's copy has only in-frame clones and leaves some out. Counted here are about 97,000 clones, 41% occurring once; the ten biggest clones make up approximately 1.2%. Sequencing input: CD4+ T cells sorted from blood. All receptors derive from a human donor with alopecia areata. Each CDR3 is given with its conserved first and last residue. D genes are given only for firm matches. Not every row has a clone size; where given, it reads once, few, many or a size class.

size: NA; V: TRBV18; J: TRBJ2-5; D: NA; length: 11; DNA: TGTGCCAGCTCACGGCAAGAGACCCAGTACTTC; CDR3: CASSRQETQYF
size: few; V: TRBV7-9; J: TRBJ2-3; D: TRBD2; length: 15; DNA: TGTGCCAGCAGCCGCCAGCGGGGGGGCGAAGGTACGCAGTATTTT; CDR3: CASSRQRGGEGTQYF
size: few; V: TRBV27; J: TRBJ2-5; D: NA; length: 13; DNA: TGTGCCAGCAGCCGGACTGTACAAGCGACCCAGTACTTC; CDR3: CASSRTVQATQYF
size: NA; V: TRBV7-6; J: TRBJ2-5; D: NA; length: 14; DNA: TGTGCCAGCAGCTTAGGACAGCACCAAGAGACCCAGTACTTC; CDR3: CASSLGQHQETQYF
size: once; V: TRBV11-1; J: TRBJ1-2; D: NA; length: 16; DNA: TGTGCCAGCAGCTTAGATCTCAACCCGGGTCGGTATGGCTACACCTTC; CDR3: CASSLDLNPGRYGYTF
size: once; V: TRBV9; J: TRBJ2-3; D: TRBD2; length: 15; DNA: TGTGCCAGCAGCGCTAGCGGGGGCCACACAGATACGCAGTATTTT; CDR3: CASSASGGHTDTQYF
size: NA; V: TRBV6-5; J: TRBJ2-3; D: TRBD2; length: 15; DNA: TGTGCCAGCAGTAGGACTAGCGGATTGGTAGATACGCAGTATTTT; CDR3: CASSRTSGLVDTQYF
size: few; V: TRBV19; J: TRBJ1-5; D: NA; length: 14; DNA: TGTGCCAGTAGTCCCCGGGACCTGAGGCAGCCCCAGCATTTT; CDR3: CASSPRDLRQPQHF
size: NA; V: TRBV30; J: TRBJ1-2; D: NA; length: 14; DNA: TGTGCCTGGAGGGTGCTAGGGCTGGATGAGGGCTACACCTTC; CDR3: CAWRVLGLDEGYTF
size: NA; V: TRBV6-5; J: TRBJ1-2; D: NA; length: 12; DNA: TGTGCCAGCAGCCAGGGACTCTATGGCTACACCTTC; CDR3: CASSQGLYGYTF
size: NA; V: TRBV5-1; J: TRBJ2-7; D: TRBD2; length: 14; DNA: TGCGCCAGCAGCGCAACTAGCGGGACCTACGAGCAGTACTTC; CDR3: CASSATSGTYEQYF
size: once; V: TRBV30; J: TRBJ2-5; D: NA; length: 13; DNA: TGTGCCTGGAGTCCGGGACTGGCAGAGACCCAGTACTTC; CDR3: CAWSPGLAETQYF
size: many; V: TRBV7-2; J: TRBJ2-3; D: NA; length: 14; DNA: TGTGCCAGCAGCTTAATTGGTAGGACAGATACGCAGTATTTT; CDR3: CASSLIGRTDTQYF
size: few; V: TRBV11-2; J: TRBJ2-3; D: TRBD2; length: 15; DNA: TGTGCCAGCAGCGGTACTAGCGGGGGCACAGATACGCAGTATTTT; CDR3: CASSGTSGGTDTQYF
size: few; V: TRBV7-9; J: TRBJ2-5; D: NA; length: 13; DNA: TGTGCCAGCAGCCTATCGCAGCAAGAGACCCAGTACTTC; CDR3: CASSLSQQETQYF
size: few; V: TRBV18; J: TRBJ1-5; D: NA; length: 14; DNA: TGTGCCAGCTCACCGGAGGTTCGTAATCAGCCCCAGCATTTT; CDR3: CASSPEVRNQPQHF
size: few; V: TRBV5-1; J: TRBJ1-3; D: TRBD1; length: 16; DNA: TGCGCCAGCAGCTCCGGGACAGACCCGATCGTGGGCACCATATATTTT; CDR3: CASSSGTDPIVGTIYF
size: many; V: TRBV28; J: TRBJ1-3; D: TRBD1; length: 15; DNA: TGTGCCAGCAGTCGACAGGGGGCGTTCGGAAACACCATATATTTT; CDR3: CASSRQGAFGNTIYF
size: NA; V: TRBV7-6; J: TRBJ2-7; D: NA; length: 14; DNA: TGTGCCAGCAGCTCAATAAAGGGGTTTTACGAGCAGTACTTC; CDR3: CASSSIKGFYEQYF
size: few; V: TRBV28; J: TRBJ1-2; D: NA; length: 17; DNA: TGTGCCAGCACGTTCCCCGGGGGGGCGCGTATCTTAGGAGGCTACACCTTC; CDR3: CASTFPGGARILGGYTF
size: once; V: TRBV30; J: TRBJ1-5; D: NA; length: 15; DNA: TGTGCCTGGAGTGTCCCCCATGGTTTGACTCAGCCCCAGCATTTT; CDR3: CAWSVPHGLTQPQHF
size: few; V: TRBV4-2; J: TRBJ2-1; D: NA; length: 16; DNA: TGTGCCAGCAGCCAAGATAACCAACCTAACTACAATGAGCAGTTCTTC; CDR3: CASSQDNQPNYNEQFF
size: few; V: TRBV7-9; J: TRBJ2-2; D: NA; length: 13; DNA: TGTGCCAGCAGCCGCGGGGACACCGGGGAGCTGTTTTTT; CDR3: CASSRGDTGELFF
size: NA; V: TRBV5-1; J: TRBJ2-1; D: TRBD2; length: 15; DNA: TGCGCCAGCAGCCCAGGACTAGCGGGAGCTGGTGAGCAGTTCTTC; CDR3: CASSPGLAGAGEQFF
size: NA; V: TRBV30; J: TRBJ1-1; D: NA; length: 13; DNA: TGTGCCTGGAGTGAAGCCGGGCACACTGAAGCTTTCTTT; CDR3: CAWSEAGHTEAFF